Each of the 15 T cell receptor beta chains below was sequenced from the same sample in a study of T cell responses to AZD1222 COVID-19 vaccine. The table came from immunoSEQ multiplex PCR; TCRdb's copy has only in-frame clones and leaves some out. The sample yields some 110,000 clones, 82% seen once. Sequences were derived from peripheral blood, sampled on day 0 of AZD1222 vaccination. The origin of the receptors is an adult in good health.

This clone was picked up one time. The chain employs TRBV9 and TRBJ1-3; no clear D gene. V lost 1 base and J 0 bases, leaving 11 bases between the germline ends. Per germline, CDR1 SGDLS and CDR2 YYNGEE. The CDR3 has 16 amino acids. CDR3 sequence reads: CASSVRDEDSGNTIYF. DNA for the CDR3: TGTGCCAGCAGCGTACGTGACGAGGACTCTGGAAACACCATATATTTT.

This chain joins TRBV7-6 and TRBJ1-4, with D possibly matching TRBD1 (5 bases). The CDR3 runs 15 residues. Germline V gene sequence: CDR1 SGHVS, CDR2 FNYEAQ. Trimming removed 5 bases at V and 8 bases at J, with 18 bases between. The CDR3 sequence: CASSKEGRGREKLFF. In nucleotides, the CDR3 is TGTGCCAGCAGCAAGGAAGGCCGGGGCCGCGAAAAACTGTTTTTT. The full variable domain, completed using reference TRBV7-6 and TRBJ1-4, is GAGVSQSPRYKVTKRGQDVALRCDPISGHVSLYWYRQALGQGPEFLTYFNYEAQQDKSGLPNDRFSAERPEGSISTLTIQRTEQRDSAMYRCASSKEGRGREKLFFGSGTQLSVL.

This chain uses TRBV7-8 with TRBJ2-7, with 7 positions matching TRBD1. The CDR3 extends over 18 amino acids. CDR1 is SGHVS and CDR2 is FQNEAQ in the germline V gene. The V and J ends lost 5 bases and 1 base, in that order; junction bases with no gene match: 17. CDR3 loop: CASSPRRVLKTGSYEQYF. The CDR3 nucleotides are TGTGCCAGCAGCCCCCGTCGAGTCCTTAAGACAGGGTCCTACGAGCAGTACTTC.

The chain combines TRBV30 with TRBJ2-2, with 8 bases lining up with TRBD2. CDR1 is GTSNPN, CDR2 SVGIG, per germline (reference sequence). This CDR3 is 12 amino acids long. With V trimmed by 7 bases and J by 6 bases, 4 bases remained unmatched. The CDR3 loop is CASPGRAGELFF. The CDR3 coding sequence is TGTGCCTCCCCCGGGAGGGCCGGGGAGCTGTTTTTT.

The chain has TRBV7-9 and TRBJ1-1; TRBD1 might be the D (5 bases). The V end was cut by 5 bases, the J end by 1 base, with 14 bases between. CDR1 and CDR2 from the germline V gene are SEHNR and FQNEAQ (reference sequence). The CDR3 has 15 residues. The CDR3 nucleotides read TGTGCCAGCAGCGCGCGACAGCAAGGGAACACTGAAGCTTTCTTT. This encodes CASSARQQGNTEAFF.

The chain has TRBV6-5 and TRBJ1-1; unclear D gene. CDR1 and CDR2 (germline): MNHEY, SVGAGI. Trimming cost V 2 bases and J 7 bases, with 5 bases left between them. The CDR3 runs to 11 residues. The CDR3 loop reads CASSYGVEAFF. In nucleotides, the CDR3 is TGTGCCAGCAGTTACGGAGTTGAAGCTTTCTTT.

The rearrangement joins TRBV7-9 to TRBJ1-2; D is uncertain. The CDR3 runs to 12 residues. V lost 3 bases and J lost 7, with 9 bases in between. Germline CDR1 SEHNR, CDR2 FQNEAQ (reference sequence). In DNA, the CDR3 is TGTGCCAGCAGCTTTGAGAGGCGTGGCTACACCTTC. This translates into CASSFERRGYTF.

The V call is TRBV18, the J call TRBJ1-1; a weak D match, TRBD1 (5 bases). The CDR3 is made up of 14 amino acids. Per germline, CDR1 KGHSH and CDR2 LQKENI. V was pared by 3 bases and J by 4 bases, with 12 bases between. The CDR3 protein is CASSPKGSATEAFF. Written as DNA, the CDR3 is TGTGCCAGCTCACCGAAGGGGTCAGCCACTGAAGCTTTCTTT. Complete variable domain (other parts from reference TRBV18 and TRBJ1-1): NAGVMQNPRHLVRRRGQEARLRCSPMKGHSHVYWYRQLPEEGLKFMVYLQKENIIDESGMPKERFSAEFPKEGPSILRIQQVVRGDSAAYFCASSPKGSATEAFFGQGTRLTVV.

This clone was observed a single time. This chain joins TRBV6-5 and TRBJ1-4, with TRBD1 matching over 7 bases. Trimming cost V 4 bases and J 6 bases; bases outside gene matches: 5. From germline, CDR1 is MNHEY and CDR2 SVGAGI. The CDR3 loop spans 14 amino acids. As DNA, the CDR3 is TGTGCCAGCAGTTCCCCGGGACAGTATGAAAAACTGTTTTTT. It yields the protein CASSSPGQYEKLFF.

The V gene is TRBV30, the J gene TRBJ2-7; 7 positions match TRBD1. V dropped 2 bases and J dropped 5; count of bases not matched to a gene: 3. This CDR3 contains 12 residues. Germline V gene sequence: CDR1 GTSNPN, CDR2 SVGIG (reference sequence). CDR3 in amino acids: CAWSRDSHEQYF. For the CDR3, the DNA is TGTGCCTGGAGTCGGGACAGCCACGAGCAGTACTTC.

V gene TRBV5-5 combines with J gene TRBJ1-1; TRBD1 might be the D (6 bases). Trimming pared 2 bases from V and 5 bases from J, leaving 19 bases between. Germline V gene data show CDR1 as SGHKS and CDR2 as YYEKEE (reference sequence). CDR3 size: 16 residues. The CDR3 nucleotides read TGTGCCAGCAGCTTTAATTGGGCAGGGGTAGGGACTGAAGCTTTCTTT. It encodes CASSFNWAGVGTEAFF.

The chain is built from TRBV15 and TRBJ1-1; 8 positions agree with TRBD1. Germline V gives CDR1 LNHNV, CDR2 YYDKDF (reference sequence). The CDR3 length is 15 residues. J was trimmed by 5 bases and V by 4 bases; bases with no gene match: 9. CDR3: CATSTSGQGETEAFF. The DNA for the CDR3 is TGTGCCACCAGCACATCCGGACAGGGCGAAACTGAAGCTTTCTTT.

The V gene is TRBV7-9, the J gene TRBJ1-6; D unresolved. Germline CDR1 SEHNR, CDR2 FQNEAQ (reference sequence). The V end lost 5 bases, the J end lost 4 bases, and 15 bases lay between the germline ends. This CDR3 has 16 amino acids. The CDR3 sequence: CASSPLRVRYNSPLHF. DNA of the CDR3: TGTGCCAGCAGCCCGTTGCGGGTTCGGTATAATTCACCCCTCCACTTT.

This chain joins TRBV7-8 and TRBJ2-6; TRBD1 is a possible D gene (6 bases). V shed 6 bases and J shed 5 bases, with 20 bases lying between them. This CDR3 has 17 residues. Per the germline V gene, CDR1 is SGHVS and CDR2 is FQNEAQ. CDR3 in DNA: TGTGCCAGCAGACCCTCCCGGGACATTTACTGGGCCAACGTCCTGACTTTC. Its translation: CASRPSRDIYWANVLTF.

The chain joins TRBV2 to TRBJ1-2, with TRBD1 as a possible D gene (6 bases). V shed 3 bases and J shed 3 bases, with 11 bases lying between them. Germline CDR1 and CDR2: SNHLY and FYNNEI. The CDR3 is made up of 14 amino acids. Here the CDR3 reads CASSEVTGYYGYTF. The CDR3 DNA sequence: TGTGCCAGCAGTGAGGTTACAGGGTACTATGGCTACACCTTC.